The present TCR beta chain was sequenced within a study of T cell repertoires in cytomegalovirus infection. Study overall: It was the public TCR beta signatures that indicated both CMV infection and matching HLA type.

Looked up from germline, CDR1 is SGDLS and CDR2 is YYNGEE. The CDR3 runs 16 residues. With 0 bases removed from V and 2 bases from J, the gap between germline ends came to 13 bases. TCRdb analysed the reads with MiXCR anew, one entry per CDR3 protein. This sample has roughly 500,000 distinct CDR3 sequences, with approximately 17% found just once. The sequenced sample consisted of CD8+ T cells from PBMCs. The chain joins TRBV9 to TRBJ2-3; possible D gene TRBD2, 7 bases. The source is a human donor in good health (CMV status not recorded). Some clones in this sample may be carry-over from other donors' samples. The CDR3 here is CASSVEGRGPTDTQYF. CDR3 coding DNA: TGTGCCAGCAGCGTAGAAGGGCGGGGGCCCACAGATACGCAGTATTTT.